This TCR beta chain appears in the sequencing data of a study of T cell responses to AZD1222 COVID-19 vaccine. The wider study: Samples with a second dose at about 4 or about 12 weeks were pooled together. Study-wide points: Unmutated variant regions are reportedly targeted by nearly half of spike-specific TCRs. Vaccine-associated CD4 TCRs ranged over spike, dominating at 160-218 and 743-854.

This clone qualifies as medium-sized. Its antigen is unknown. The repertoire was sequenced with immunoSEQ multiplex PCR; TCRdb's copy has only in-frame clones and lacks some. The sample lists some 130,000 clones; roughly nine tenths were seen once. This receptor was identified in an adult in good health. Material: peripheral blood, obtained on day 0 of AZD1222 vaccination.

CDR3 residues: CASSTGGTEAFF. DNA of the CDR3: TGCGCCAGCAGTACAGGGGGCACTGAAGCTTTCTTT. The V call is TRBV10-1, the J call TRBJ1-1, with 8 bases that match TRBD1. The ends lost 5 bases at V and 4 bases at J; junction bases unmatched: 0. CDR3 size: 12 residues. Germline V gene sequence: CDR1 WNHNN, CDR2 SYGVQD (reference sequence).